The 17 T cell receptor beta chains below come from one sample, sequenced in a study of shared T cell receptors in the human thymus. Method: immunoSEQ multiplex PCR; TCRdb's copy keeps in-frame clones and lacks some. The table lists 550,000 to 800,000 clones, 80% to 90% of them singletons. This sample also belongs to another study, concerning human thymus T cells.

The sequenced sample was thymocytes. The receptors were sampled from a girl in the first two years of life with a congenital heart defect.

This clone was observed a handful of times. The chain has TRBV4-1 and TRBJ2-6, with D tentatively TRBD1 (5 bases). There are 17 residues in the CDR3. Trimming left V 1 base short and J 0 bases short, with 10 bases between. The germline V gene encodes CDR1 MGHRA and CDR2 YSYEKL. Here the CDR3 DNA reads TGCGCCAGCAGCCAAGGAGACAGCACCTCTGGGGCCAACGTCCTGACTTTC. Its translation is CASSQGDSTSGANVLTF.

This chain uses TRBV5-6 with TRBJ1-6; TRBD1 aligns across 7 bases. Germline CDR1 and CDR2: SGHDT and YYEEEE. The CDR3 covers 14 residues. V trimming: 4 bases; J trimming: 4 bases; junction bases outside the gene matches: 2. The CDR3 nucleotides read TGTGCCAGCAGCCCGGGACAGTATAATTCACCCCTCCACTTT. The encoded protein is CASSPGQYNSPLHF.

This clone was seen once. The gene calls are TRBV4-1 and TRBJ2-7; TRBD1 matches at 8 bases. Trimming at V came to 3 bases and at J to 2 bases, leaving 12 bases not matched to a gene. The CDR3 sequence is 17 residues long. Germline values: CDR1 MGHRA, CDR2 YSYEKL. For the CDR3, the DNA is TGCGCCAGCAGCCACCCTCGGACAGGGCCCATCGCCTACGAGCAGTACTTC. It translates to CASSHPRTGPIAYEQYF.

The chain is built from TRBV5-6 and TRBJ2-7, with 7 bases aligning to TRBD1. In germline, CDR1 is SGHDT, CDR2 YYEEEE. The V and J ends lost 5 bases and 6 bases, in that order; junction bases with no gene match: 8. The CDR3 consists of 13 residues. CDR3 amino acids: CASRRDRATEQYF. The CDR3 region has the DNA TGTGCCAGCAGACGAGACAGGGCGACCGAGCAGTACTTC. Variable domain in full (rest from reference TRBV5-6 and TRBJ2-7): DAGVTQSPTHLIKTRGQQVTLRCSPKSGHDTVSWYQQALGQGPQFIFQYYEEEERQRGNFPDRFSGHQFPNYSSELNVNALLLGDSALYLCASRRDRATEQYFGPGTRLTVT.

This clone was counted a single time. The genes are TRBV5-6 and TRBJ2-5, with no clear D. With the DNA end fitting TRBJ2-7 better, the J assignment may be wrong. This CDR3 is 15 amino acids long. The germline V gene encodes CDR1 SGHDT and CDR2 YYEEEE. The CDR3 DNA follows: TGTGCCAGCAGCTTGGCGCGCGGTACCACCTACGAGCAGTACTTC. Protein: CASSLARGTTYEQYF.

This clone has just one count. The rearrangement uses TRBV5-6 and TRBJ1-2, with D maybe TRBD1 (5 bases). Germline CDR1 is SGHDT and CDR2 is YYEEEE. The CDR3 loop spans 17 amino acids. V was trimmed by 3 bases and J by 6 bases, leaving 24 bases between them. This CDR3 is CASSSRGGGRFYNGYTF. CDR3 DNA sequence: TGTGCCAGCAGCTCACGGGGGGGAGGAAGATTTTATAATGGCTACACCTTC.

As to this clone: Relative to the germline gene, one junction end is altered; a read error may explain this. This chain uses TRBV11-2 with TRBJ1-4; D is possibly TRBD1 (6 bases). Germline-derived CDR1 and CDR2 are SGHAT and FQNNGV. There are 16 residues in the CDR3. The CDR3 DNA is TGTGCCAGCAGTTTAGCTCTAGGGCAGGGGATCGAAAAACTGTTTTTT. The encoded protein is CASSLALGQGIEKLFF. The variable domain in full, completed from reference TRBV11-2 and TRBJ1-4, reads EAGVAQSPRYKIIEKRQSVAFWCNPISGHATLYWYQQILGQGPKLLIQFQNNGVVDDSQLPKDRFSAERLKGVDSTLKIQPAKLEDSAVYLCASSLALGQGIEKLFFGSGTQLSVL.

This rearrangement joins TRBV14 to TRBJ1-2; TRBD1 is a possible D gene (5 bases). Trimming pared 0 bases from V and 5 bases from J, leaving 16 bases between. The V gene's germline CDR1 is SGHDN and CDR2 FVKESK. CDR3 size: 16 residues. The CDR3 sequence is CASSQDGRGLQYGYTF. CDR3 nucleotide sequence: TGTGCCAGCAGCCAAGATGGAAGGGGACTTCAATATGGCTACACCTTC.

The chain employs TRBV7-8 and TRBJ1-6; a possible D gene is TRBD1 (5 bases). This CDR3 has 17 amino acids. The ends were cut back, 5 bases at V and 7 bases at J, with 21 bases in the middle. Germline loops: CDR1 SGHVS, CDR2 FQNEAQ. Written as DNA, the CDR3 is TGTGCCAGCAGCCAGGGAACATACACCCTCTCCAATTCACCCCTCCACTTT. Encoded protein: CASSQGTYTLSNSPLHF. The full variable domain, in which reference TRBV7-8 and TRBJ1-6 provide the parts outside the CDR3, is GAGVSQSPRYKVAKRGQDVALRCDPISGHVSLFWYQQALGQGPEFLTYFQNEAQLDKSGLPSDRFFAERPEGSVSTLKIQRTQQEDSAVYLCASSQGTYTLSNSPLHFGNGTRLTVT.

The V gene is TRBV27, the J gene TRBJ1-2; possibly TRBD1 for D (6 bases). The CDR3 sequence is 13 residues long. The V end lost 6 bases, the J end lost 8 bases, and 16 bases lay between the germline ends. Germline assignment: CDR1 MNHEY and CDR2 SMNVEV (reference sequence). The CDR3 sequence: CASSPDRRLGYTF. In nucleotides, the CDR3 is TGTGCCAGCAGCCCCGACAGGCGTTTGGGCTACACCTTC.

The J gene is TRBJ1-3, the V gene TRBV7-9, with TRBD1 as a possible D gene (5 bases). Germline lookup yields CDR1 SEHNR and CDR2 FQNEAQ (reference sequence). V lost 5 bases and J 4 bases, leaving 15 bases between the germline ends. CDR3 length equals 15 residues. The CDR3 nucleotides are TGTGCCAGCAGCGGCCGCGGGGCCTCCGGAAACACCATATATTTT. Translated, it gives CASSGRGASGNTIYF.

This sequence joins TRBV9 and TRBJ2-1; maybe TRBD2 (5 bases). The V end was cut by 4 bases, the J end by 1 base, with 12 bases between. From germline, CDR1 is SGDLS and CDR2 YYNGEE. The CDR3 covers 15 residues. Written as DNA, the CDR3 is TGTGCCAGCAGCCCCCGACCGGGGTCCTACAATGAGCAGTTCTTC. Its protein product is CASSPRPGSYNEQFF.

CDR3: CASSQDWSRRGPFSGNTIYF. The DNA for the CDR3 is TGTGCCAGCAGCCAAGATTGGAGTCGCAGGGGACCTTTCTCTGGAAACACCATATATTTT. The gene calls are TRBV14 and TRBJ1-3; D might be TRBD1 (6 bases). The CDR3 sequence is 20 residues long. The germline V gene encodes CDR1 SGHDN and CDR2 FVKESK. The V end was cut by 0 bases, the J end by 0 bases, with 21 bases between.

The gene calls are TRBV7-4 and TRBJ1-6; 8 bases match TRBD1. Germline CDR1 reads SGHVT; CDR2 reads SQSDAQ. The V and J ends lost 5 bases and 0 bases, in that order; junction bases with no gene match: 12. The CDR3 is 19 amino acids. The CDR3 DNA sequence: TGTGCCAGCAGCCCCCCCGGGACAGGCAAAAGCTCCTATAATTCACCCCTCCACTTT. Translated: CASSPPGTGKSSYNSPLHF.

This clone came up once. The rearrangement links TRBV9 to TRBJ1-1, with no clear D. The V gene lost 1 base and the J gene lost 0 bases, with 16 bases spanning the gap. The CDR3 runs to 17 residues. Germline lookup yields CDR1 SGDLS and CDR2 YYNGEE. The CDR3 nucleotides read TGTGCCAGCAGCGTATCCTTTGAGAGGAACCTGAACACTGAAGCTTTCTTT. Translated: CASSVSFERNLNTEAFF.

This chain links TRBV7-9 with TRBJ1-3; D might be TRBD1 (6 bases). This CDR3 comprises 16 residues. Germline lookup yields CDR1 SEHNR and CDR2 FQNEAQ (reference sequence). Trimming stripped 7 bases from V and 5 bases from J, with 21 bases between. The CDR3 nucleotides are TGTGCCAGCACCTCCTATAAACGGGGGGGGCGAAACACCATATATTTT. It codes for CASTSYKRGGRNTIYF.

This chain links TRBV1 with TRBJ1-2; TRBD1, the table's D call, was not compared with the DNA. TRBV1 is described as a pseudogene. The CDR3 is 13 amino acids. The CDR3 sequence: CTSGQTSNYGYTF. The CDR3 nucleotides are TGCACCAGCGGGCAGACAAGTAACTATGGCTACACCTTC.